A selection of T cell receptor beta chains follows, all from one sample in a study of response to subunit inactivated influenza vaccine. TCRdb re-derived calls from the RT-PCR reads in MiXCR, one entry per CDR3 protein. There are about half a million distinct CDR3 sequences in the sample; about 25% occur only once, and less than 2.5% lies in the top ten. The sequences come from CD4+ T cells sorted from PBMCs, collected more than 4 days after vaccination. The receptors were gathered from a middle-aged man who received an inactivated influenza vaccine. Each CDR3 is given with its conserved first and last residue. The D gene is left open where the match is weak. Clone size is shown for a subset of rows, as once, few, many or a class of expanded clone.

j_call,d_call,v_call,clone_size,cdr3_length,cdr3_aa,cdr3_nt
TRBJ2-1,TRBD2,TRBV20-1,many,14,CSAMLAGGRNEQFF,TGCAGTGCAATGCTAGCGGGGGGGCGGAATGAGCAGTTCTTC
TRBJ2-7,TRBD1,TRBV25-1,many,14,CASSEWNRGNGQYF,TGTGCCAGCAGTGAATGGAACAGGGGTAACGGGCAGTACTTC
TRBJ2-2,TRBD1,TRBV12-3/TRBV12-4,NA,15,CASSLTGINTGELFF,TGTGCCAGCAGCTTGACAGGGATAAACACCGGGGAGCTGTTTTTT
TRBJ2-3,NA,TRBV7-2,few,13,CASSSQATDTQYF,TGTGCCAGCAGCTCCCAGGCGACAGATACGCAGTATTTT
TRBJ2-1,NA,TRBV18,NA,12,CASSPGLEEQFF,TGTGCCAGCTCACCAGGACTCGAAGAGCAGTTCTTC
TRBJ2-7,NA,TRBV7-2,NA,14,CASSLNYRSYEQYF,TGTGCCAGCAGCTTAAACTACAGGTCCTACGAGCAGTACTTC
TRBJ2-5,NA,TRBV15,NA,14,CATSTRGGGETQYF,TGTGCCACCAGCACCAGGGGCGGCGGGGAGACCCAGTACTTC
TRBJ2-3,NA,TRBV7-9,many,16,CASSLGATGSTDTQYF,TGTGCCAGCAGCTTAGGTGCGACGGGAAGCACAGATACGCAGTATTTT
TRBJ2-1,TRBD2,TRBV5-1,few,14,CASSFRTSGSEQFF,TGCGCCAGCAGCTTTAGGACTAGCGGCAGTGAGCAGTTCTTC
TRBJ2-1,NA,TRBV4-2,NA,16,CASSQAWGAPYNEQFF,TGTGCCAGCAGCCAAGCGTGGGGGGCCCCCTACAATGAGCAGTTCTTC
TRBJ1-1,NA,TRBV4-3,few,15,CASSQEAGLNTEAFF,TGCGCCAGCAGCCAAGAGGCAGGGCTGAACACTGAAGCTTTCTTT
TRBJ2-3,TRBD2,TRBV6-1,NA,16,CASRPRKLREADTQYF,TGTGCCAGCAGACCTCGGAAGTTGCGGGAGGCCGATACGCAGTATTTT
TRBJ2-1,TRBD2,TRBV20-1,NA,15,CSATGLARVYNEQFF,TGCAGTGCTACGGGACTAGCACGGGTCTACAATGAGCAGTTCTTC
TRBJ2-7,NA,TRBV5-1,NA,14,CASSLGSRAHEQYF,TGCGCCAGCAGCTTGGGGTCCAGGGCACACGAGCAGTACTTC
TRBJ2-7,TRBD2,TRBV18,NA,19,CASSMGALPLAGGAYEQYF,TGTGCCAGCTCAATGGGGGCTCTCCCACTAGCGGGAGGAGCCTACGAGCAGTACTTC
TRBJ2-3,TRBD2,TRBV7-9,few,14,CASSLFSGMDTQYF,TGTGCCAGCAGCTTATTTAGCGGGATGGATACGCAGTATTTT
TRBJ1-2,TRBD1,TRBV12-3/TRBV12-4,few,15,CASSQTGGWDYGYTF,TGTGCCAGCAGTCAGACAGGGGGCTGGGACTATGGCTACACCTTC
TRBJ1-2,NA,TRBV3-1,few,11,CASEGIYGYTF,TGTGCCAGCGAAGGAATCTATGGCTACACCTTC
TRBJ2-3,NA,TRBV9,few,13,CASSVARGDTQYF,TGTGCCAGCAGCGTAGCCCGGGGAGATACGCAGTATTTT
TRBJ2-1,NA,TRBV11-2,NA,15,CASSLDVGGHNEQFF,TGTGCCAGCAGCTTAGATGTTGGGGGCCACAATGAGCAGTTCTTC
TRBJ1-6,NA,TRBV7-2,NA,15,CASSLRATSGSPLHF,TGTGCCAGCAGCCTACGGGCCACAAGCGGTTCACCCCTCCACTTT
TRBJ1-5,NA,TRBV6-2/TRBV6-3,NA,14,CASSPVNRDQPQHF,TGTGCCAGCAGCCCCGTAAACAGGGACCAGCCCCAGCATTTT
TRBJ2-2,NA,TRBV7-2,few,14,CASSSGPITGELFF,TGTGCCAGCAGCTCGGGACCAATCACCGGGGAGCTGTTTTTT
TRBJ1-5,TRBD1,TRBV6-1,NA,15,CATDRELSSNQPQHF,TGTGCCACGGACAGGGAATTAAGTAGCAATCAGCCCCAGCATTTT
TRBJ2-1,NA,TRBV6-5,NA,11,CASSWGTQQFF,TGTGCCAGCAGTTGGGGGACCCAGCAGTTCTTC
TRBJ2-3,NA,TRBV5-6,few,14,CASSPVSPGDTQYF,TGTGCCAGCAGCCCCGTAAGCCCGGGAGATACGCAGTATTTT
TRBJ2-2,NA,TRBV29-1,NA,13,CSVGQSNTGELFF,TGCAGCGTTGGACAGTCGAACACCGGGGAGCTGTTTTTT
TRBJ2-3,TRBD2,TRBV10-1,NA,13,CASRGLETDTQYF,TGCGCCAGCAGGGGACTAGAAACAGATACGCAGTATTTT
TRBJ1-1,NA,TRBV7-2,NA,14,CASSLGFGNTEAFF,TGTGCCAGCAGCTTAGGATTTGGCAACACTGAAGCTTTCTTT
TRBJ1-2,NA,TRBV7-9,NA,14,CASSPSRKEYGYTF,TGTGCCAGCAGCCCCTCGCGAAAGGAATATGGCTACACCTTC
TRBJ1-1,TRBD1,TRBV3-1,few,16,CASSNPPGQERGEAFF,TGTGCCAGCAGTAACCCTCCGGGACAGGAACGAGGTGAAGCTTTCTTT
TRBJ2-1,NA,TRBV21-1,NA,15,CASRSGGRPKDEQFF,TGTGCCAGCCGGAGCGGGGGGCGTCCTAAGGATGAGCAGTTCTTC
TRBJ2-3,NA,TRBV10-3,few,16,CAISARTGLLTDTQYF,TGTGCCATCAGTGCGCGGACCGGACTTCTGACAGATACGCAGTATTTT
TRBJ2-1,TRBD2,TRBV20-1,few,15,CSARGTSGRDNEQFF,TGCAGTGCTAGGGGGACTAGCGGCCGAGACAATGAGCAGTTCTTC
TRBJ1-4,NA,TRBV7-2,NA,14,CASSPMGSQEKLFF,TGTGCCAGCAGCCCAATGGGTTCACAGGAAAAACTGTTTTTT
TRBJ2-1,TRBD1,TRBV3-1,few,14,CASSRDRGGSEQFF,TGTGCCAGCAGCCGGGACAGGGGTGGTTCTGAGCAGTTCTTC
TRBJ2-7,NA,TRBV2,NA,14,CASRNLGLLLEQYF,TGTGCCAGCAGGAATCTCGGACTGCTCCTCGAGCAGTACTTC
TRBJ2-1,TRBD1,TRBV29-1,NA,15,CSVGTGTGRFNEQFF,TGCAGCGTCGGGACCGGGACAGGGAGATTCAATGAGCAGTTCTTC
TRBJ1-5,NA,TRBV5-5,NA,15,CASSFSGLGNQPQHF,TGTGCCAGCAGCTTTTCGGGGCTGGGCAATCAGCCCCAGCATTTT
TRBJ2-7,NA,TRBV20-1,NA,15,CSARDPSSVPYEQYF,TGCAGTGCTAGAGATCCCTCTAGCGTACCCTACGAGCAGTACTTC
TRBJ2-3,NA,TRBV10-3,NA,15,CATTKEATSTDTQYF,TGTGCCACAACAAAAGAAGCAACTAGCACAGATACGCAGTATTTT
TRBJ1-1,NA,TRBV6-2/TRBV6-3,few,14,CASTLGTPNTEAFF,TGTGCCAGCACCCTAGGGACACCGAACACTGAAGCTTTCTTT
TRBJ2-3,TRBD1,TRBV5-1,NA,14,CASSPGQATDTQYF,TGCGCCAGCAGTCCGGGACAGGCCACAGATACGCAGTATTTT